In its sample, the clone carrying this TCR beta chain was seen many times. Its antigen is still unknown. A library prepared for alpha chains yielded this beta chain as an off-target read; its size is of little meaning. This sample stems from a study of spatial heterogeneity in lung cancer. Overall study: An average of more than ten raw reads was observed per unique TCR and UMI combination. The study, taken as a whole, reports: For expanded intratumoral alpha and beta TCRs, counts tracked tumor mutation counts.

TCRdb redid the calling of the 5' RACE reads with MiXCR, one entry per CDR3 protein. Of 13,000 or so distinct CDR3 sequences in the sample, less than 6.5% were seen once. V lost 3 bases to trimming and J lost 2 bases, with 16 bases between them. The germline V gene has CDR1 DFQATT and CDR2 SNEGSKA (reference sequence). The CDR3 has 15 residues. As for time point: sample taken at primary tumor resection. The donor population consisted of over 55 patients with untreated, early-stage non-small cell lung cancer. The sequenced material consisted of unsorted whole RNA from tumor, nontumor lung or frozen PBMC.

This sequence originates from a female donor with early-stage non-small cell lung cancer. This sample comprised lung tumor tissue, obtained at surgery. The chain couples TRBV20-1 to TRBJ1-2; no definite D call. CDR3 bases: TGCAGTGCTAGGCCTTCAACCTTACGGAACTATGGCTACACCTTC. This translates into CSARPSTLRNYGYTF.